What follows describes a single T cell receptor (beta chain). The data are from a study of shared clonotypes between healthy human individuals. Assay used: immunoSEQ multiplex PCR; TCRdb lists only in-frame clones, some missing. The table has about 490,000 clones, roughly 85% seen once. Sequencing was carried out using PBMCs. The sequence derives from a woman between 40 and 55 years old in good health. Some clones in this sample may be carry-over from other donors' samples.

The CDR3 bases are TGTGCCACCAGCATTCGTACAGGGCCGGGGGAGACCCAGTACTTC. It codes for CATSIRTGPGETQYF. The V call is TRBV15, the J call TRBJ2-5; a possible D gene is TRBD1 (6 bases). This CDR3 has 15 amino acids. The germline V gene encodes CDR1 LNHNV and CDR2 YYDKDF (reference sequence). Trimming shortened V by 4 bases and J by 5 bases, and 17 bases separated the two germline ends.